This TCR beta chain was found in a study of neurological immune-mediated disorders. The method for making cDNA was 5'RACE, and it used 10-nucleotide random UMIs. Each CDR3 protein gets one entry after TCRdb re-called the 5' RACE reads with MiXCR. The sample has 50,000 to 70,000 distinct CDR3 sequences, about 10% seen once; the top ten hold around 7%. Time point denoted: longitudinal time-point 1 (baseline). PBMCs stored at -80 C, 2 million in total, were the source of the unsorted libraries. Overall study findings and caveats: HTLV-1-associated myelopathy ranked highest for TCR clonal expansion and multiple sclerosis lowest, beneath healthy controls.

This clonotype was seen repeatedly, ten times or more. Its matching antigen is unknown. The CDR3 has 15 amino acids. V lost 4 bases and J lost 0, with 13 bases in between. Germline loops: CDR1 SGHRS, CDR2 YFSETQ. Sequencing used PBMCs. The rearrangement joins TRBV5-1 to TRBJ2-5; D is perhaps TRBD1 or TRBD2 (6 bases each). The source of this sequence is a male donor with HTLV-1-associated myelopathy (HAM/TSP). The CDR3 DNA follows: TGCGCCAGCAGCCCGGAGGGGGGAAACCAAGAGACCCAGTACTTC. This sequence encodes CASSPEGGNQETQYF.